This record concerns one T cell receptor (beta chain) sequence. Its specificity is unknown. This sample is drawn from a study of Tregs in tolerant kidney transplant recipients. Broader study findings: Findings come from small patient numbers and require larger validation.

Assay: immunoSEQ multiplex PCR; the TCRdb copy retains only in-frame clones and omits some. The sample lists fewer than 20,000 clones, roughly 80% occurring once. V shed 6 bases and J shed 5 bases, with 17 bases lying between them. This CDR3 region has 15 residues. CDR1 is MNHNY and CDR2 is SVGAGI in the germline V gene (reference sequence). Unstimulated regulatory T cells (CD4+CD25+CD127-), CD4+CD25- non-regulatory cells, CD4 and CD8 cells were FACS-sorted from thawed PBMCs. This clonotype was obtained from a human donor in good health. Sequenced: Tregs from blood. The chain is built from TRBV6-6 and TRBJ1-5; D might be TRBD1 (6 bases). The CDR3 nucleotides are TGTGCCAGCAGACGGGGGCCCCTTCGCGATCAGCCCCAGCATTTT. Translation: CASRRGPLRDQPQHF.